Many counts were recorded for the clone carrying this T cell receptor beta chain. Antigen: not known. The source of the sample is a study of T cell repertoires in cytomegalovirus infection. Study summary: Through public TCR beta signatures, both CMV infection and matching HLA type were indicated. Study-wide results and caveats: Summed public TCR beta family frequency identified CMV carriers bearing the relevant HLA. The ex vivo response showed dominance by HLA-C-restricted CMV-specific TCR beta clonotypes.

CDR1 is SGHTA, CDR2 FQGNSA, per germline. Trimming removed 0 bases at V and 1 base at J, with 7 bases between. This CDR3 is 15 amino acids long. In TCRdb, the reads were re-called with MiXCR into one record per CDR3 protein. This sample carries 100,000 to 150,000 distinct CDR3 sequences, roughly 8.2% of them seen once, and the ten largest clones take over 9%. The sequencing sample was made of PBMCs. This receptor was obtained from a human donor in good health (CMV status not recorded). Some clones in this sample may be carry-over from other donors' samples. The V call is TRBV7-2, the J call TRBJ1-3; D gene unclear. The CDR3, as DNA: TGTGCCAGCAGCTTAGCGCCCTTTTCTGGAAACACCATATATTTT. Protein product: CASSLAPFSGNTIYF.